This TCR beta chain was captured in a study of early T cells in non-severe SARS-CoV-2 infection. Study-level background: Unsorted whole blood bulk RNA was sequenced, with unpaired chains. Study results and caveats: Clonotype matching in VDJdb favored anti-spike CD8 responses and did not capture private and CD4 specificities.

The TCR library protocol attached unique molecular identifiers to the individual cDNA molecules. One entry per CDR3 protein results from TCRdb running MiXCR on the 5' RACE reads. Seen here are about 68,000 distinct CDR3 sequences, approximately 12% observed once, and the top ten hold more than 1.5%. CDR3 length equals 15 residues. Trimming removed 7 bases from V and 2 bases from J, with 16 bases in between. The V gene's germline CDR1 is MNHNS and CDR2 SASEGT. This clonotype has just a few counts. No antigen is known for it. The chain recombines TRBV6-1 with TRBJ2-3, with D uncertain. The specimen sequenced was whole blood. This receptor was identified in an adult who was a healthcare worker with PCR-confirmed SARS-CoV-2 infection or an uninfected control (not recorded which). The CDR3 spells CASNKGSANTDTQYF. CDR3 bases: TGTGCCAGCAATAAGGGCTCAGCCAACACAGATACGCAGTATTTT.